Following are 18 T cell receptor beta chains from one sample sequenced in a study of T cell responses to AZD1222 COVID-19 vaccine. TCRdb's copy holds only in-frame clones and misses some; the assay was immunoSEQ multiplex PCR. The sample contains approximately 110,000 clones, about 92% of which appear only once. The sample was peripheral blood, taken 28 days after the second AZD1222 dose. The receptors stem from an adult who received the AZD1222 COVID-19 vaccine.

The chain joins TRBV15 to TRBJ2-2, with TRBD1 matching over 9 bases. The CDR3 is 18 amino acids. V was pared by 0 bases and J by 4 bases, with 9 bases of the junction left unmatched. In germline, CDR1 is LNHNV, CDR2 YYDKDF (reference sequence). The DNA of the CDR3 is TGTGCCACCAGCAGAGATTTCGGGACAGGGACTGTCACCGGGGAGCTGTTTTTT. Encoded protein: CATSRDFGTGTVTGELFF. The full variable domain, with the rest looked up from reference TRBV15 and TRBJ2-2, is DAMVIQNPRYQVTQFGKPVTLSCSQTLNHNVMYWYQQKSSQAPKLLFHYYDKDFNNEADTPDNFQSRRPNTSFCFLDIRSPGLGDTAMYLCATSRDFGTGTVTGELFFGEGSRLTVL.

CDR3 amino acids: CASSPVGTGNYGYTF. In DNA, the CDR3 is TGTGCCAGCTCACCGGTGGGGACCGGGAACTATGGCTACACCTTC. The chain links TRBV18 to TRBJ1-2; perhaps TRBD1 as D (5 bases). CDR1 is KGHSH and CDR2 is LQKENI in the germline V gene. The V and J ends lost 3 bases and 2 bases respectively, with 13 bases between them. CDR3 size: 15 residues.

The chain employs TRBV27 and TRBJ1-5, with D possibly TRBD1 on 5 matching bases. Trimming took off 2 bases at V and 7 bases at J, with 6 bases between the two ends. Germline CDR1 is MNHEY and CDR2 is SMNVEV (reference sequence). This CDR3 is built from 12 residues. The CDR3 sequence: CASSLTGQPQHF. CDR3 DNA: TGTGCCAGCAGTTTAACAGGACAGCCCCAGCATTTT.

The CDR3 DNA sequence: TGTGCCAGCAGCGTTGGTCGGACAGGGGGAAATGAAAAACTGTTTTTT. This codes for CASSVGRTGGNEKLFF. The V call is TRBV9, the J call TRBJ1-4; 10 bases line up with TRBD1. The trim removed 2 bases at V and 5 bases at J, leaving 6 bases unmatched. Germline CDR1 is SGDLS and CDR2 is YYNGEE. There are 16 residues in the CDR3.

This chain links TRBV3-1 (or the pseudogene TRBV3-2) with TRBJ1-6; D is undetermined. Germline V CDR1 and CDR2: LGHDT, YNNKEL (reference sequence). The length of the CDR3 is 13 residues. Between the trimmed V and J ends, which lost 4 bases and 7 bases, there was a span of 8 bases. The CDR3 reads CASSLTENSPLHF. For the CDR3, the DNA is TGTGCCAGCAGCCTGACTGAAAATTCACCCCTCCACTTT.

The chain recombines TRBV6-5 with TRBJ2-5, with 8 bases aligning to TRBD2. V trimming: 7 bases; J trimming: 7 bases; junction bases outside the gene matches: 14. The germline gives CDR1 MNHEY, CDR2 SVGAGI. This CDR3 region has 15 residues. Here the CDR3 DNA reads TGTGCCAGCATGCCGGGACTAGGGCGAGATGGGACCCAGTACTTC. It specifies CASMPGLGRDGTQYF.

J is TRBJ1-1 and V is TRBV18; possible D gene TRBD1, 5 bases. The CDR3 runs 16 residues. Germline loops: CDR1 KGHSH, CDR2 LQKENI. With 1 base removed from V and 3 bases from J, the gap between germline ends came to 15 bases. The CDR3 is CASSPLPGTRHTEAFF. The CDR3 nucleotides are TGTGCCAGCTCACCACTGCCGGGGACCCGGCACACTGAAGCTTTCTTT.

This chain links TRBV7-6 with TRBJ2-2; D call uncertain. This CDR3 is built from 16 residues. Germline CDR1 reads SGHVS; CDR2 reads FNYEAQ. With 4 bases removed from V and 4 bases from J, the gap between germline ends came to 16 bases. The CDR3 reads CASSSSPLDGTGELFF. DNA of the CDR3: TGTGCCAGCAGCTCCTCCCCCTTGGACGGCACCGGGGAGCTGTTTTTT.

The chain has TRBV11-2 and TRBJ2-7, with 11 bases that match TRBD2. The CDR3 has 15 amino acids. Germline trimming cut 5 bases from V and 3 bases from J; bases unmatched to any gene: 6. CDR1 is SGHAT, CDR2 FQNNGV, per germline. The DNA of the CDR3 is TGTGCCAGCAGCCTCACCGGGACTAGCGGCTACGAGCAGTACTTC. Its protein product is CASSLTGTSGYEQYF.

The chain employs TRBV19 and TRBJ1-5; D gene unclear. Germline V gene sequence: CDR1 LNHDA, CDR2 SQIVND (reference sequence). Trimming took 9 bases from V and 2 from J, leaving 14 bases between them. The CDR3 loop spans 14 amino acids. For the CDR3, the DNA is TGTGCCAGCTCCCGGCTCCAGGGCAATCAGCCCCAGCATTTT. Translated, it gives CASSRLQGNQPQHF.

The J gene is TRBJ1-1, the V gene TRBV6-4; 7 positions agree with TRBD1. J lost 1 base, V lost 5 bases, and 4 bases had no gene match. The CDR3 runs 14 residues. Looked up from germline, CDR1 is MRHNA and CDR2 is SNTAGT. The CDR3 DNA sequence: TGTGCCAGCAGTTTGGGACAGACGAACACTGAAGCTTTCTTT. This gives the protein CASSLGQTNTEAFF.

V usage is TRBV20-1 and J usage is TRBJ2-1, with 7 bases matching TRBD2. This CDR3 contains 17 residues. CDR1 is DFQATT, CDR2 SNEGSKA, per germline (reference sequence). V dropped 3 bases and J dropped 0; count of bases not matched to a gene: 11. DNA of the CDR3: TGCAGTGCTAGTACGCCTAGCGGACTTAGCTCCTACAATGAGCAGTTCTTC. Encoded protein: CSASTPSGLSSYNEQFF.

This rearrangement joins TRBV7-2 to TRBJ2-5; the match to TRBD2 covers 11 bases. After removal of 3 bases from V and 2 bases from J, the junction contained 5 bases not matched to a gene. There are 16 residues in the CDR3. Germline loops: CDR1 SGHTA, CDR2 FQGNSA. DNA for the CDR3: TGTGCCAGCAGCTTCCTAGCGGGAGGAGGGCAAGAGACCCAGTACTTC. Its translation: CASSFLAGGGQETQYF.

The rearrangement links TRBV6-6 to TRBJ2-7; either TRBD1 or TRBD2 may supply D (5 bases each). The CDR3 loop spans 15 amino acids. Deletions cut 2 bases from V and 0 bases from J, with 11 bases between. Germline lookup yields CDR1 MNHNY and CDR2 SVGAGI (reference sequence). The chain's CDR3 is CASSYGTMSSYEQYF. In DNA form, the CDR3 reads TGTGCCAGCAGTTACGGGACGATGAGCTCCTACGAGCAGTACTTC.

The chain couples TRBV27 to TRBJ1-2, with D hard to call. The CDR3 has 15 amino acids. Between the trimmed V and J ends, which lost 5 bases and 4 bases, there was a span of 17 bases. Germline-derived CDR1 and CDR2 are MNHEY and SMNVEV (reference sequence). The CDR3 sequence: CASSPRVGNIYGYTF. The CDR3 nucleotides read TGTGCCAGCAGTCCCCGGGTGGGAAATATCTATGGCTACACCTTC.

V gene TRBV29-1 combines with J gene TRBJ2-5; D might be TRBD1 (6 bases). Germline V gene data show CDR1 as SQVTM and CDR2 as ANQGSEA. The CDR3 has 15 amino acids. V was trimmed by 7 bases and J by 1 base, leaving 19 bases between them. The CDR3 loop reads CSARDRWPSQETQYF. The DNA of the CDR3 is TGCAGCGCCCGAGACAGGTGGCCAAGCCAAGAGACCCAGTACTTC. Complete variable domain (other parts from reference TRBV29-1 and TRBJ2-5): SAVISQKPSRDICQRGTSLTIQCQVDSQVTMMFWYRQQPGQSLTLIATANQGSEATYESGFVIDKFPISRPNLTFSTLTVSNMSPEDSSIYLCSARDRWPSQETQYFGPGTRLLVL.

V and J are TRBV29-1 and TRBJ2-7, with TRBD2 matching over 11 bases. Germline trimming cut 6 bases from V and 3 bases from J; bases unmatched to any gene: 10. The CDR3 has 15 residues. The V gene's germline CDR1 is SQVTM and CDR2 ANQGSEA. The CDR3 DNA sequence: TGCAGCGTCGTTTCTGGGACTAGCGGATACTACGAGCAGTACTTC. Translating it yields CSVVSGTSGYYEQYF.

The V and J genes are TRBV6-1 and TRBJ1-1, with TRBD1 as a possible D gene (6 bases). The CDR3 is made up of 14 amino acids. The V end was cut by 7 bases, the J end by 5 bases, with 17 bases between. Germline CDR1 is MNHNS and CDR2 is SASEGT. CDR3 coding DNA: TGTGCCAGCACCACACAGGGTGTAGGAACTGAAGCTTTCTTT. Its protein is CASTTQGVGTEAFF.